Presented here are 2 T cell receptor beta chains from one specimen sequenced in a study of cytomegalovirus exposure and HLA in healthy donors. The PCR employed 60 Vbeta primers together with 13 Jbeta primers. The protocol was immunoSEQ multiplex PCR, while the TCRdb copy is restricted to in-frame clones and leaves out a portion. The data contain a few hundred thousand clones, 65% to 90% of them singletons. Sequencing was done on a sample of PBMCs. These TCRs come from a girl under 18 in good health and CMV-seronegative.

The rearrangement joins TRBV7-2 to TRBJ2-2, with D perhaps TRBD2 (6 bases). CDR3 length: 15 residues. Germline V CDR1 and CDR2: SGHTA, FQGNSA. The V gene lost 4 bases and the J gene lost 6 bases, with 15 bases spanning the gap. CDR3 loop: CASSSRLGGAGELFF. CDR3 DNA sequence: TGTGCCAGCAGCTCCAGATTGGGGGGAGCCGGGGAGCTGTTTTTT.

The CDR3 region is CASSLAVLAGDEQYF. CDR3 bases: TGTGCCAGCAGCTTGGCCGTATTGGCAGGTGACGAGCAGTACTTC. The chain carries TRBV5-6 and TRBJ2-7; D uncertain. Trimming left V 0 bases short and J 5 bases short, with 15 bases between. CDR3 length: 15 amino acids. The germline V gene has CDR1 SGHDT and CDR2 YYEEEE.